This TCR beta chain originates from a study of blood T cell repertoires in COVID-19. J was trimmed by 4 bases and V by 4 bases; bases with no gene match: 6. The V gene's germline CDR1 is SGDLS and CDR2 YYNGEE. This CDR3 is built from 14 residues. Some clones are missing from TCRdb's copy, which holds only in-frame ones; the method was immunoSEQ multiplex PCR. The table shows approximately 230,000 clones, with roughly 79% occurring only once. V and J are TRBV9 and TRBJ2-7; 9 bases are shared with TRBD1. This TCR came from a man aged 40-50 years who had recovered from COVID-19. The source material was PBMCs or T cells enriched from blood (not recorded which). The CDR3 loop is CASSSRDRAYEQYF. In DNA, the CDR3 is TGTGCCAGCAGCTCCCGGGACAGGGCGTACGAGCAGTACTTC.